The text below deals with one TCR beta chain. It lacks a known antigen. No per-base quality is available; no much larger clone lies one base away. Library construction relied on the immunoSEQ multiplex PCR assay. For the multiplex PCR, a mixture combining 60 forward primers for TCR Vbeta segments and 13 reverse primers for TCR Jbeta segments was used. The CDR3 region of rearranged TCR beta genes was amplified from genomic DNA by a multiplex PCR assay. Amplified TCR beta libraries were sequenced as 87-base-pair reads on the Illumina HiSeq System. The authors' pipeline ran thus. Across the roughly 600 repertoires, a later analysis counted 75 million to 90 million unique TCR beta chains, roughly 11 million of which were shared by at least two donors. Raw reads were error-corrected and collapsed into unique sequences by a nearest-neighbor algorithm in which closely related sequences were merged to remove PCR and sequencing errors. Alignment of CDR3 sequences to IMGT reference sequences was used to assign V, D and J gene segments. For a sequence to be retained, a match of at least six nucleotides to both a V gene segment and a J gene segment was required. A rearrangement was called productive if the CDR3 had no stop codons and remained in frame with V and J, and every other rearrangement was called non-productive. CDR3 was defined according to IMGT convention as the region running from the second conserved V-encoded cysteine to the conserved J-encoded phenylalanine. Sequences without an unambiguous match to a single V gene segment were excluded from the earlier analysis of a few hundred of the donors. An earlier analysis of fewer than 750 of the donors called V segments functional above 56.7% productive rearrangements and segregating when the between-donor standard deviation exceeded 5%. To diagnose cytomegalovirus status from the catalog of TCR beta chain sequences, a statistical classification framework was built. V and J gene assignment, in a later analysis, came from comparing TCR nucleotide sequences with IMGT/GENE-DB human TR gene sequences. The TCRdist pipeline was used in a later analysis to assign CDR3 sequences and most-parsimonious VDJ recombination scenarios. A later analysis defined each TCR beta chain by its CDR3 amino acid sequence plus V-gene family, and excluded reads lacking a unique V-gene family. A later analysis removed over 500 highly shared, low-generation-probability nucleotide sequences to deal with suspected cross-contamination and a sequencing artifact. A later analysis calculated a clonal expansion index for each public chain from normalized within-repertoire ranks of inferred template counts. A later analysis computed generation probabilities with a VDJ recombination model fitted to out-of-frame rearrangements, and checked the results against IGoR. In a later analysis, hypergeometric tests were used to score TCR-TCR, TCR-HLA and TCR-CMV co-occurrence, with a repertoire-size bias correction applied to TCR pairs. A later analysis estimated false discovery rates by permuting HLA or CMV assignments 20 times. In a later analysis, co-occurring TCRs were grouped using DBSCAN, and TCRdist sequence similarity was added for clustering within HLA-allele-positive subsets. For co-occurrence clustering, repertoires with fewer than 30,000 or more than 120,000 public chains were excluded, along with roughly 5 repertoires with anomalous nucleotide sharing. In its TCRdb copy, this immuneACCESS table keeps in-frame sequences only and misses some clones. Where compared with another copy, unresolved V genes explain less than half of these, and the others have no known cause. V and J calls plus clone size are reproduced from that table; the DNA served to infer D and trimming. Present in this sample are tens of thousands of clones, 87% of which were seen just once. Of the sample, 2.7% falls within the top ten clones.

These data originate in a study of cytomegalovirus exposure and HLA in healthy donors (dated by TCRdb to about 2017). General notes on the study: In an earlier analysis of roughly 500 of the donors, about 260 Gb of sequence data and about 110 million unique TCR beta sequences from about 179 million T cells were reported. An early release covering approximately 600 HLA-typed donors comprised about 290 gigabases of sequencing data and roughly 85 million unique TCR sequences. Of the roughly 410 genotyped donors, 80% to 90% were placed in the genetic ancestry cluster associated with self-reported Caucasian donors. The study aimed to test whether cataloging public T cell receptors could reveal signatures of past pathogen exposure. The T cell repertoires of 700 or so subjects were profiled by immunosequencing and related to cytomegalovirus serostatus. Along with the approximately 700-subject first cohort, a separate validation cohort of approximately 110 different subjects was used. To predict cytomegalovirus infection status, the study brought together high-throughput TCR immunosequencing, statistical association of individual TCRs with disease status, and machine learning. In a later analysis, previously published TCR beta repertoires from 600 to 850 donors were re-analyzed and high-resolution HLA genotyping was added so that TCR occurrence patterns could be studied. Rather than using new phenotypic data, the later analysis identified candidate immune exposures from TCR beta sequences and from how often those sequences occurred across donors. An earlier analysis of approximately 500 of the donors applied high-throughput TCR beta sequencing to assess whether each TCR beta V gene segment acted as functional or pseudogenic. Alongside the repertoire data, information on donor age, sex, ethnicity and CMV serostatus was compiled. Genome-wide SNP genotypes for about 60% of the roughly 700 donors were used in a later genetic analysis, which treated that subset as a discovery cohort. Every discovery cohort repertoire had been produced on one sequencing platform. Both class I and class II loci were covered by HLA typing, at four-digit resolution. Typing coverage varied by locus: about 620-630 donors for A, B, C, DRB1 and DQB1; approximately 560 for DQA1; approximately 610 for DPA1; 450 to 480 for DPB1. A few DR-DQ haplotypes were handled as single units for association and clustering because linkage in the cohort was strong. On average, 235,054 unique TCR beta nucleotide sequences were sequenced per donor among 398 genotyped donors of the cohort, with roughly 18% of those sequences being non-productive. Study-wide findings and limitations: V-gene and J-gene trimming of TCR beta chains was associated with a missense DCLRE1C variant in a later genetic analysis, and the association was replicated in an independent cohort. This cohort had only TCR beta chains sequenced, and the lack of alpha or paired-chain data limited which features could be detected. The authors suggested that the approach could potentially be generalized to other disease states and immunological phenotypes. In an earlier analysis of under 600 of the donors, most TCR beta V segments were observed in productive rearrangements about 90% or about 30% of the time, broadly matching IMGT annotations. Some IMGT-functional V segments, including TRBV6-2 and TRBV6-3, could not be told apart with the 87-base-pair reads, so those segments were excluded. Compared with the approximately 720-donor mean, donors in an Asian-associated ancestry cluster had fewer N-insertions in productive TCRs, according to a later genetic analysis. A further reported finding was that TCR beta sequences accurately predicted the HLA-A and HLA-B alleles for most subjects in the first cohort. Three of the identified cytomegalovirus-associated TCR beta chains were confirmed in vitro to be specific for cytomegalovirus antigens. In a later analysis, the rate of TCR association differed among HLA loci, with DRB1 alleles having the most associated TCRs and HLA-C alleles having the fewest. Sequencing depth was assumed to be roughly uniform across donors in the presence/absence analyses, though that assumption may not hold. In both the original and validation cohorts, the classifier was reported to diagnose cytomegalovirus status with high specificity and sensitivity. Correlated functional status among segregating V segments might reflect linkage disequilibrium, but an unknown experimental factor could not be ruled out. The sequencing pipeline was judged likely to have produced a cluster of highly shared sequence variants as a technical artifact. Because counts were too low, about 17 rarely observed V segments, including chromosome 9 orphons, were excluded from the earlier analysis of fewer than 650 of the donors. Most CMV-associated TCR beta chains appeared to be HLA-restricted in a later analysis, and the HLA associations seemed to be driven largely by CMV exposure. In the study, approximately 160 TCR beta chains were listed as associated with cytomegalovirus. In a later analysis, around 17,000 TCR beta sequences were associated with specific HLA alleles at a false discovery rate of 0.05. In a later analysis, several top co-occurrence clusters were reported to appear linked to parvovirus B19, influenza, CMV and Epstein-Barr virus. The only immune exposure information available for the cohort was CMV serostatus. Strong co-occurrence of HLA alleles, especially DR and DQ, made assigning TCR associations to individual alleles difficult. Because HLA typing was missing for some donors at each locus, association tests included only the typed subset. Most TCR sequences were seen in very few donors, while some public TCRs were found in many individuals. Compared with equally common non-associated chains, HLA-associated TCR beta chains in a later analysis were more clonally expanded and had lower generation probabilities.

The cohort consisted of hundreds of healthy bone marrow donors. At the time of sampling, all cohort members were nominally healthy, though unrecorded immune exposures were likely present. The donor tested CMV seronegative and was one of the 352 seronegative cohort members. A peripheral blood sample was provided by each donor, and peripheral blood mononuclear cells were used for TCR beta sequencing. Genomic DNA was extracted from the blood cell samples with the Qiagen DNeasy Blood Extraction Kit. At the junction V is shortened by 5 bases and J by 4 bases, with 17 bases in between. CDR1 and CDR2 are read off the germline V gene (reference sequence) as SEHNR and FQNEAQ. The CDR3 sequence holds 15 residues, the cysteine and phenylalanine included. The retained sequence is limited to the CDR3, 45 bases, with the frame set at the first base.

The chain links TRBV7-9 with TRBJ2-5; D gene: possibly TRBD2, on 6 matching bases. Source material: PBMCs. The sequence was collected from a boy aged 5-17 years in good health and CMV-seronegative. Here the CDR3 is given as CASSLPGRRGETQYF. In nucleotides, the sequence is TGTGCCAGCAGCCTCCCAGGGAGGAGGGGAGAGACCCAGTACTTC.